The entry below describes one T cell receptor (beta chain). Its antigen target is currently unknown. No clone much larger than this one lies a single base away; base qualities are absent. This specimen belongs to a study of blood T cell repertoires in COVID-19 (dated by TCRdb to about 2020). For context, the study as a whole: Samples from collaborators originated in the United States, Italy and Spain and spanned both the acute and convalescent phases of COVID-19. The material from the prospective study consisted of cDNA or gDNA derived from T cells, B-cell-depleted T cells, or PBMCs. Subjects who had been exposed to COVID-19, were actively infected with it, or had recovered from it provided the deeply sampled blood TCRbeta repertoires that made up the dataset. The repertoires were made available in a free public database intended to serve as a resource for research on the immune response to SARS-CoV-2. The samples were drawn from the first 160 participants of the ongoing ImmuneRACE study and from 950 to 1,500 subjects provided by 6 global collaborators. A de-identified subject ID, COVID-19 status, age in years and sex were almost always included in the sample metadata. Where HLA class I and class II types were available, the types were taken from metadata supplied by the sample provider, not from assay-based typing.

Broad study findings and their caveats: How much clinical and demographic metadata was included differed by source and by participant, and the metadata was provided uncurated.

At the junction V is shortened by 5 bases and J by 10 bases; bases outside the gene matches: 7. The CDR3 runs 13 amino acids, cysteine and phenylalanine included. Only the CDR3 portion is preserved as DNA: 39 bases, with reading frame beginning at the first base. Looking up the germline V gene (reference sequence) yields CDR1 MNHEY and CDR2 SMNVEV. Whole blood was collected in K2EDTA tubes by collaborating institutions according to the institutions' own protocols. For TCRbeta analysis, collaborator samples were shipped as frozen whole blood, as isolated PBMCs, or as DNA extracted from either sample type. The immunoSEQ Assay, a bias-controlled multiplex PCR, was used to amplify TCRbeta CDR3 regions from genomic DNA. From the authors' description of their analysis: The number of nucleated cells in each sample was estimated from the amplification of reference gene primers within the assay. To quantify the absolute abundance of each unique TCRbeta CDR3 rearrangement, sequence reads were collapsed and filtered. For each sample, productive Simpson clonality was calculated as the square root of Simpson's diversity index across productive rearrangements. TCRdb carries this immuneACCESS record with in-frame sequences only. Its versions omit some clonotypes, under half of them owing to an unresolved V gene in the studies checked, with the rest unexplained. Clone size and the V and J calls come from that table; the DNA yielded D and trimming. This sample lists about 40,000 clones; around 80% were detected once. Of the sample, under 50% is held by the ten largest clones.

The source material was peripheral blood. This receptor was obtained from an elderly man with active or convalescent COVID-19. The chain links TRBV27 with TRBJ2-1; 8 bases in the junction line up with TRBD2. CDR3 sequence: CASSLQLAGEQFF. Read as DNA, the sequence is TGTGCCAGCAGTCTCCAGCTAGCGGGCGAGCAGTTCTTC.